What follows are 5 T cell receptor beta chains derived from one specimen sequenced in a study of shared clonotypes between healthy human individuals. The assay was immunoSEQ multiplex PCR, and TCRdb's table has in-frame clones only and misses some. The repertoire holds 800,000 to 1,200,000 clones, with about 80% as singletons. The material sequenced was memory CD4+ T cells from PBMCs. Subset described: CD45RA-negative fraction. These receptors came from a man between 18 and 29 years old in good health. Some clones in this sample may be carry-over from other donors' samples.

This chain joins TRBV30 and TRBJ2-3; unclear D gene. CDR3 length equals 11 residues. V was cut by 4 bases and J by 4 bases, with 6 bases left in between. Per germline, CDR1 GTSNPN and CDR2 SVGIG (reference sequence). CDR3 loop: CAWIVADTQYF. The CDR3 DNA sequence: TGTGCCTGGATCGTCGCAGATACGCAGTATTTT.

This chain connects TRBV18 to TRBJ2-7; 7 bases match TRBD1. Germline V gene data show CDR1 as KGHSH and CDR2 as LQKENI. The ends lost 3 bases at V and 5 bases at J; junction bases unmatched: 4. CDR3 length: 13 amino acids. The CDR3 protein is CASSPGQLHEQYF. The CDR3 DNA reads TGTGCCAGCTCACCGGGACAGCTTCACGAGCAGTACTTC.

This chain uses TRBV30 with TRBJ2-7; a possible D gene is TRBD1 (5 bases). This CDR3 is 15 amino acids long. V was pared by 3 bases and J by 2 bases, with 17 bases between. Germline CDR1 reads GTSNPN; CDR2 reads SVGIG (reference sequence). CDR3: CAWSQIHRPPYEQYF. The CDR3, as DNA: TGTGCCTGGAGCCAAATTCACAGGCCCCCCTACGAGCAGTACTTC.

This clone was recorded a few times. V is TRBV5-1 and J is TRBJ2-2, with D maybe TRBD2 (6 bases). Looked up from germline, CDR1 is SGHRS and CDR2 is YFSETQ. V was pared by 4 bases and J by 5 bases, with 12 bases between. The CDR3 is 14 residues long. This CDR3 is CASSQEGRTGELFF. The CDR3 DNA sequence: TGCGCCAGCAGCCAAGAAGGGAGGACCGGGGAGCTGTTTTTT.

Concerning this clone: This CDR3 is also generated by other DNA sequences in the sample. The J gene is TRBJ1-5, the V gene TRBV18; 8 bases are shared with TRBD1. This CDR3 spans 13 amino acids. The ends lost 2 bases at V and 7 bases at J; junction bases unmatched: 1. Germline V gives CDR1 KGHSH, CDR2 LQKENI. The DNA for the CDR3 is TGTGCCAGCTCACCAGACAGGGGACAGCCCCAGCATTTT. Translation: CASSPDRGQPQHF.